What follows is one T cell receptor (beta chain) and its context. The TCR beta CDR3 regions underwent amplification using RNA transcripts as the source. First-round RT-PCR targeting the TCR CDR3 was performed with the HTBI primer set. In TCRdb, the multiplex PCR reads were re-called with MiXCR into one record per CDR3 protein. The table has 500,000 to 650,000 distinct CDR3 sequences, roughly 14% seen once. The entry originates in a study of T cells in Graves' hyperthyroidism and ophthalmopathy. This CDR3 contains 13 residues. CDR1 is LGHNA and CDR2 is YSLEER in the germline V gene. Deletions cut 0 bases from V and 5 bases from J, with 5 bases between.

The TCR sequence derives from a woman aged 45-60 years with Graves' ophthalmopathy. The chain carries TRBV4-3 and TRBJ2-1; D perhaps matches TRBD2 (5 bases). Sequenced sample: blood. CDR3 in amino acids: CASSQDGNNEQFF. The CDR3 bases are TGCGCCAGCAGCCAAGACGGGAACAATGAGCAGTTCTTC.